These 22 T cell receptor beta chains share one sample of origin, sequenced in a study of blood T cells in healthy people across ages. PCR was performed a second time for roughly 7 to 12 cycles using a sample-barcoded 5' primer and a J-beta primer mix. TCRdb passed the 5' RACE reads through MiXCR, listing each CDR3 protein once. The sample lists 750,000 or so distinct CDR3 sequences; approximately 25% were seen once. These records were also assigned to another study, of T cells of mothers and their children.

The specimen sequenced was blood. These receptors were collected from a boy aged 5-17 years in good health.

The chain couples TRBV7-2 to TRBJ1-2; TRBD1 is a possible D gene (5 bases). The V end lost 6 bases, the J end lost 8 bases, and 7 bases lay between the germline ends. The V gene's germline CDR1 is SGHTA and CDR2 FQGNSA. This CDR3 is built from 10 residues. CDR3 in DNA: TGTGCCAGCAGGGGGCGGGGCTACACCTTC. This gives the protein CASRGRGYTF. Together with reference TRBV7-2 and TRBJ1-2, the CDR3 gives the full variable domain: GAGVSQSPSNKVTEKGKDVELRCDPISGHTALYWYRQSLGQGLEFLIYFQGNSAPDKSGLPSDRFSAERTGGSVSTLTIQRTQQEDSAVYLCASRGRGYTFGSGTRLTVV.

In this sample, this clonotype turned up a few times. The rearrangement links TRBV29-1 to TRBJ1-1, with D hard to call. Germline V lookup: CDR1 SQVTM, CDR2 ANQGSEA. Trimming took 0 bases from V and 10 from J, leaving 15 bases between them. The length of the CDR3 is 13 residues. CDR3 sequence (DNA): TGCAGCGTTGAAGATTGGCCCGGTTGGGGAGCTTTCTTT. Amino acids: CSVEDWPGWGAFF.

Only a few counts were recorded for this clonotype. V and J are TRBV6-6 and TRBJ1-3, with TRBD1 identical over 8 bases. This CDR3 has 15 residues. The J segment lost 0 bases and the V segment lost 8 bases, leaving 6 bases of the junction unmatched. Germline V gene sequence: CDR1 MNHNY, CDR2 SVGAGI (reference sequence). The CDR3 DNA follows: TGTGCCAGCGTGCAGGGGGCTAACTCTGGAAACACCATATATTTT. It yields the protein CASVQGANSGNTIYF.

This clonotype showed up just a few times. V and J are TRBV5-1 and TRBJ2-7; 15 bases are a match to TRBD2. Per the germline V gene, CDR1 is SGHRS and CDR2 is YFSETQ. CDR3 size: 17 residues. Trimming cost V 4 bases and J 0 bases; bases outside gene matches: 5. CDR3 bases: TGCGCCAGCAGCGAGGGACTAGCGGGGGGAAGCTCCTACGAGCAGTACTTC. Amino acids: CASSEGLAGGSSYEQYF.

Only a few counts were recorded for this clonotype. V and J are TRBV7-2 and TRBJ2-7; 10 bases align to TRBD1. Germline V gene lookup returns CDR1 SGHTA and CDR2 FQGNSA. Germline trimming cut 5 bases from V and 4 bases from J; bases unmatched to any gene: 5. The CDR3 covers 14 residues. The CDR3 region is CTSSLTGGGYEQYF. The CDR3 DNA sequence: TGTACCAGCAGCCTGACAGGGGGCGGTTACGAGCAGTACTTC.

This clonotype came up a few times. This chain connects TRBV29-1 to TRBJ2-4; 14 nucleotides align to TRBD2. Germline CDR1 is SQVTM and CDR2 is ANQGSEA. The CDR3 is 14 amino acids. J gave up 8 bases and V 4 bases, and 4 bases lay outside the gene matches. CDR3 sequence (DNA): TGCAGCGTTGCCGGGACTAGCGGGAGAGACATTCAGTACTTC. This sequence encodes CSVAGTSGRDIQYF.

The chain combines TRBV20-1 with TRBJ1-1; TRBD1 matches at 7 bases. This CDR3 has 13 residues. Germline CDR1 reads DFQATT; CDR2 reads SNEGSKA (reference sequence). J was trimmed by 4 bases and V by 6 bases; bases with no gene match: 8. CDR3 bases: TGCAGTGCAAGACAGGGCCTGATCACTGAAGCTTTCTTT. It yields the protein CSARQGLITEAFF.

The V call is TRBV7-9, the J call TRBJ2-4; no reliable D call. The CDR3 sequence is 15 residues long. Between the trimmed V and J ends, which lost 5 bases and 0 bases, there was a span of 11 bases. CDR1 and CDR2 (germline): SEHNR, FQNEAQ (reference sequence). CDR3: CASSPDALAKNIQYF. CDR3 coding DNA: TGTGCCAGCAGCCCCGATGCTCTAGCCAAAAACATTCAGTACTTC. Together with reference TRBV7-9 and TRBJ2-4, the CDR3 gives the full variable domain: DTGVSQNPRHKITKRGQNVTFRCDPISEHNRLYWYRQTLGQGPEFLTYFQNEAQLEKSRLLSDRFSAERPKGSFSTLEIQRTEQGDSAMYLCASSPDALAKNIQYFGAGTRLSVL.

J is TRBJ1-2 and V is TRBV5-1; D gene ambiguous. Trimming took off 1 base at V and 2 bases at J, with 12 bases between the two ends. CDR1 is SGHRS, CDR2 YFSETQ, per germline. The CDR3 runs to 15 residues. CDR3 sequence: CASSLREGINYGYTF. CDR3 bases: TGCGCCAGCAGCTTGAGGGAGGGAATCAACTATGGCTACACCTTC.

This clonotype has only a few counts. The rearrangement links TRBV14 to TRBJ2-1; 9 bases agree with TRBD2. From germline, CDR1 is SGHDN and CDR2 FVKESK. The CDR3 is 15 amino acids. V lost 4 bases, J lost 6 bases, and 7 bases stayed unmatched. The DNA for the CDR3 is TGTGCCAGCAGCCCCACCGGGACTAGCAGCAATGAGCAGTTCTTC. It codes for CASSPTGTSSNEQFF.

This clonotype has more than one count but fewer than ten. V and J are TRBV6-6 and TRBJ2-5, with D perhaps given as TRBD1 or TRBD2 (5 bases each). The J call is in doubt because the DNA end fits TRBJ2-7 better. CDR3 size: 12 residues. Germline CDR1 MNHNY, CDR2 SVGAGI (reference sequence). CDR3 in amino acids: CASRGERYEQYF. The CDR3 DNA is TGTGCCAGCAGGGGGGAGCGGTACGAGCAGTACTTC.

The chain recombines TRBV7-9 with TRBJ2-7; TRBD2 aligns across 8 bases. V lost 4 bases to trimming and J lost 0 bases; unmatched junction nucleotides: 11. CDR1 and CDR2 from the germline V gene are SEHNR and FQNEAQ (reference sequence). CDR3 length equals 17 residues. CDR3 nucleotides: TGTGCCAGCAGCTCAGGACTAGCTGGGACTAGCTCCTACGAGCAGTACTTC. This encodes CASSSGLAGTSSYEQYF.

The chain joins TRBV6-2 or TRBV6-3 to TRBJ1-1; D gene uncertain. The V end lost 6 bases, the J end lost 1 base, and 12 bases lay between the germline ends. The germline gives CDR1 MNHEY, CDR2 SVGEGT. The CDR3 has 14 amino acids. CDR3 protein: CASSRLRTNTEAFF. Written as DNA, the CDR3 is TGTGCCAGCAGCCGGTTGAGGACGAACACTGAAGCTTTCTTT.

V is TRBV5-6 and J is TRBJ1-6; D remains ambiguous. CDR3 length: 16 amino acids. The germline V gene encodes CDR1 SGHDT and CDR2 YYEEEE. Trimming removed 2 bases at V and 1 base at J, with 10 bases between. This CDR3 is CASSLDGGSYNSPLHF. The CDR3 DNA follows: TGTGCCAGCAGCTTAGACGGCGGATCCTATAATTCACCCCTCCACTTT.

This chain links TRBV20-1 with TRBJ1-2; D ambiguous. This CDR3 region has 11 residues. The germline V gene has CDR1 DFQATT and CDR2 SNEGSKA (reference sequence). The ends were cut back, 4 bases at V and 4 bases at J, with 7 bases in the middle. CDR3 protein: CSATSTYGYTF. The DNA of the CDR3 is TGCAGTGCTACCTCAACCTATGGCTACACCTTC.

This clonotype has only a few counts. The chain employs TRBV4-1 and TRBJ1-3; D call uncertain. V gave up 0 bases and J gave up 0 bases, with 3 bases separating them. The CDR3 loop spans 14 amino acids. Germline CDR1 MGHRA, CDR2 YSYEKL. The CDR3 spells CASSQDSSGNTIYF. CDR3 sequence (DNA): TGCGCCAGCAGCCAAGACAGCTCTGGAAACACCATATATTTT.

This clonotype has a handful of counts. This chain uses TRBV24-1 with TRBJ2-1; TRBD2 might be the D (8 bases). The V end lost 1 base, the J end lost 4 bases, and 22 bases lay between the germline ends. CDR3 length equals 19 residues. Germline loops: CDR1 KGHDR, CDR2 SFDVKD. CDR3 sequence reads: CATSDLGGLGLAGYNEQFF. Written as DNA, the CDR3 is TGTGCCACCAGTGATTTAGGGGGCCTGGGTCTAGCGGGTTACAATGAGCAGTTCTTC.

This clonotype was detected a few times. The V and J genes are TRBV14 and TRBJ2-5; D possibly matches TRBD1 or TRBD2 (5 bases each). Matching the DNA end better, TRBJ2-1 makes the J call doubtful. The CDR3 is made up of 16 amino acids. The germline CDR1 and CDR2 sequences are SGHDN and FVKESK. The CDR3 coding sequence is TGTGCCAGCAGCCACCCCGGGACCCAGCATTACAATGAGCAGTTCTTC. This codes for CASSHPGTQHYNEQFF.

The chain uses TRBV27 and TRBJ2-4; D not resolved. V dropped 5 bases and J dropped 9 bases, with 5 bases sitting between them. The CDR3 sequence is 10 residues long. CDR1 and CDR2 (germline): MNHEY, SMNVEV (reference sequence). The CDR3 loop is CASSIGIQYF. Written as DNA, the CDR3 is TGTGCCAGCAGTATAGGCATTCAGTACTTC.

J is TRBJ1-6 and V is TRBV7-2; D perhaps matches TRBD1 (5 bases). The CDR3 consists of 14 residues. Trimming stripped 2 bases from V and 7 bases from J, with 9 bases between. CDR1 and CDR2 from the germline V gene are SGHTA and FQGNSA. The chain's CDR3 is CASSLLGGNSPLHF. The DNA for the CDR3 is TGTGCCAGCAGCTTACTGGGGGGGAATTCACCCCTCCACTTT.

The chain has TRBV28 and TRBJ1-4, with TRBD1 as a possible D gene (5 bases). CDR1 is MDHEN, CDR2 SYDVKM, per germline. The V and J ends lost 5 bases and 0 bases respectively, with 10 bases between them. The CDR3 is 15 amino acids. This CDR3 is CASSPPTATNEKLFF. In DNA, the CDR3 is TGTGCCAGCAGTCCCCCGACAGCAACTAATGAAAAACTGTTTTTT.

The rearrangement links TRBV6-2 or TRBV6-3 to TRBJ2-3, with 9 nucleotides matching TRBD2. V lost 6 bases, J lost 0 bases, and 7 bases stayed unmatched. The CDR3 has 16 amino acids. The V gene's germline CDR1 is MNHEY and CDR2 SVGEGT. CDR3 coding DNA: TGTGCCAGCAGGCCGTCCGGGACTAGCAGCACAGATACGCAGTATTTT. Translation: CASRPSGTSSTDTQYF.